The clone carrying this T cell receptor beta chain was seen repeatedly, ten times or more. The antigen is not known. Study conclusions and caveats: Whole repertoires were not studied in the larger cohort, only one V-J beta rearrangement.

The CDR3 has 15 residues. Deletions cut 0 bases from V and 5 bases from J, with 14 bases between. Germline values: CDR1 SGHRS, CDR2 YFSETQ. Full-length variable regions came from constant-region reverse primers plus semi-nested Nested Universal Primer A PCR. TCRdb reanalysed the 5' RACE reads using MiXCR and keeps one entry per CDR3 protein. The sample shows 45,000 to 55,000 distinct CDR3 sequences, around 25% of them seen only once. Purified naive CD4+ T cells were depleted of CD25+ Tregs. The chain recombines TRBV5-1 with TRBJ2-5; possibly TRBD1 for D (6 bases). Input material: tumor-infiltrating naive CD4+ T cells sorted from the breast tumor. The subset: naive CD4+ T cells, CD4+CD45RA+CD25-. This clonotype originated in a female donor with breast cancer. This chain's CDR3 is CASSLAQGKTETQYF. DNA of the CDR3: TGCGCCAGCAGCTTGGCACAGGGAAAAACGGAGACCCAGTACTTC.